The entry that follows covers one T cell receptor beta chain sequence. No antigen is known for it. These data come from a study of beta chain features in type 1 diabetes. Study-wide results and limits: TCRB CDR3s from Type 1 diabetes patients were moderately but significantly shorter in all four CD4+ subsets.

Reverse transcription of all isolated RNA meant that expressed TCRB transcripts were sequenced. Profiled with immunoSEQ multiplex PCR; TCRdb holds only in-frame clones, not every one. The sample consists of 200,000 to 300,000 clones, 20% of them appearing once. Germline CDR1 GTSNPN, CDR2 SVGIG (reference sequence). This CDR3 is 12 amino acids long. Trimming took 5 bases from V and 1 from J, leaving 8 bases between them. This rearrangement joins TRBV30 to TRBJ1-1; unclear D gene. The sample comprised naive CD4+ T cells from blood. The TCR comes from a woman aged 40 to 50 with type 1 diabetes. The DNA for the CDR3 is TGTGCCTGGGCCGATAGGAACACTGAAGCTTTCTTT. Its protein product is CAWADRNTEAFF. Full variable domain (missing parts from reference TRBV30 and TRBJ1-1): SQTIHQWPATLVQPVGSPLSLECTVEGTSNPNLYWYRQAAGRGLQLLFYSVGIGQISSEVPQNLSASRPQDRQFILSSKKLLLSDSGFYLCAWADRNTEAFFGQGTRLTVV.